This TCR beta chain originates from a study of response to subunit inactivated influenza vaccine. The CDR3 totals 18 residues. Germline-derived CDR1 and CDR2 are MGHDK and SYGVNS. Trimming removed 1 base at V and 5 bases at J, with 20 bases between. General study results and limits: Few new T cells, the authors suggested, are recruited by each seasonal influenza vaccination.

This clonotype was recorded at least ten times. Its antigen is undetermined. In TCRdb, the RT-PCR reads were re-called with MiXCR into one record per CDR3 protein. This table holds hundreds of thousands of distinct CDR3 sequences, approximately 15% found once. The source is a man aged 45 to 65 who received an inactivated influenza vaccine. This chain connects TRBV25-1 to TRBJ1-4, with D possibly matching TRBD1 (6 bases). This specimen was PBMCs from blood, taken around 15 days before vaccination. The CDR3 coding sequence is TGTGCCAGCAGTGAATCAGGGGTCAGAACAGGTCCAAATGAAAAACTGTTTTTT. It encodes CASSESGVRTGPNEKLFF.